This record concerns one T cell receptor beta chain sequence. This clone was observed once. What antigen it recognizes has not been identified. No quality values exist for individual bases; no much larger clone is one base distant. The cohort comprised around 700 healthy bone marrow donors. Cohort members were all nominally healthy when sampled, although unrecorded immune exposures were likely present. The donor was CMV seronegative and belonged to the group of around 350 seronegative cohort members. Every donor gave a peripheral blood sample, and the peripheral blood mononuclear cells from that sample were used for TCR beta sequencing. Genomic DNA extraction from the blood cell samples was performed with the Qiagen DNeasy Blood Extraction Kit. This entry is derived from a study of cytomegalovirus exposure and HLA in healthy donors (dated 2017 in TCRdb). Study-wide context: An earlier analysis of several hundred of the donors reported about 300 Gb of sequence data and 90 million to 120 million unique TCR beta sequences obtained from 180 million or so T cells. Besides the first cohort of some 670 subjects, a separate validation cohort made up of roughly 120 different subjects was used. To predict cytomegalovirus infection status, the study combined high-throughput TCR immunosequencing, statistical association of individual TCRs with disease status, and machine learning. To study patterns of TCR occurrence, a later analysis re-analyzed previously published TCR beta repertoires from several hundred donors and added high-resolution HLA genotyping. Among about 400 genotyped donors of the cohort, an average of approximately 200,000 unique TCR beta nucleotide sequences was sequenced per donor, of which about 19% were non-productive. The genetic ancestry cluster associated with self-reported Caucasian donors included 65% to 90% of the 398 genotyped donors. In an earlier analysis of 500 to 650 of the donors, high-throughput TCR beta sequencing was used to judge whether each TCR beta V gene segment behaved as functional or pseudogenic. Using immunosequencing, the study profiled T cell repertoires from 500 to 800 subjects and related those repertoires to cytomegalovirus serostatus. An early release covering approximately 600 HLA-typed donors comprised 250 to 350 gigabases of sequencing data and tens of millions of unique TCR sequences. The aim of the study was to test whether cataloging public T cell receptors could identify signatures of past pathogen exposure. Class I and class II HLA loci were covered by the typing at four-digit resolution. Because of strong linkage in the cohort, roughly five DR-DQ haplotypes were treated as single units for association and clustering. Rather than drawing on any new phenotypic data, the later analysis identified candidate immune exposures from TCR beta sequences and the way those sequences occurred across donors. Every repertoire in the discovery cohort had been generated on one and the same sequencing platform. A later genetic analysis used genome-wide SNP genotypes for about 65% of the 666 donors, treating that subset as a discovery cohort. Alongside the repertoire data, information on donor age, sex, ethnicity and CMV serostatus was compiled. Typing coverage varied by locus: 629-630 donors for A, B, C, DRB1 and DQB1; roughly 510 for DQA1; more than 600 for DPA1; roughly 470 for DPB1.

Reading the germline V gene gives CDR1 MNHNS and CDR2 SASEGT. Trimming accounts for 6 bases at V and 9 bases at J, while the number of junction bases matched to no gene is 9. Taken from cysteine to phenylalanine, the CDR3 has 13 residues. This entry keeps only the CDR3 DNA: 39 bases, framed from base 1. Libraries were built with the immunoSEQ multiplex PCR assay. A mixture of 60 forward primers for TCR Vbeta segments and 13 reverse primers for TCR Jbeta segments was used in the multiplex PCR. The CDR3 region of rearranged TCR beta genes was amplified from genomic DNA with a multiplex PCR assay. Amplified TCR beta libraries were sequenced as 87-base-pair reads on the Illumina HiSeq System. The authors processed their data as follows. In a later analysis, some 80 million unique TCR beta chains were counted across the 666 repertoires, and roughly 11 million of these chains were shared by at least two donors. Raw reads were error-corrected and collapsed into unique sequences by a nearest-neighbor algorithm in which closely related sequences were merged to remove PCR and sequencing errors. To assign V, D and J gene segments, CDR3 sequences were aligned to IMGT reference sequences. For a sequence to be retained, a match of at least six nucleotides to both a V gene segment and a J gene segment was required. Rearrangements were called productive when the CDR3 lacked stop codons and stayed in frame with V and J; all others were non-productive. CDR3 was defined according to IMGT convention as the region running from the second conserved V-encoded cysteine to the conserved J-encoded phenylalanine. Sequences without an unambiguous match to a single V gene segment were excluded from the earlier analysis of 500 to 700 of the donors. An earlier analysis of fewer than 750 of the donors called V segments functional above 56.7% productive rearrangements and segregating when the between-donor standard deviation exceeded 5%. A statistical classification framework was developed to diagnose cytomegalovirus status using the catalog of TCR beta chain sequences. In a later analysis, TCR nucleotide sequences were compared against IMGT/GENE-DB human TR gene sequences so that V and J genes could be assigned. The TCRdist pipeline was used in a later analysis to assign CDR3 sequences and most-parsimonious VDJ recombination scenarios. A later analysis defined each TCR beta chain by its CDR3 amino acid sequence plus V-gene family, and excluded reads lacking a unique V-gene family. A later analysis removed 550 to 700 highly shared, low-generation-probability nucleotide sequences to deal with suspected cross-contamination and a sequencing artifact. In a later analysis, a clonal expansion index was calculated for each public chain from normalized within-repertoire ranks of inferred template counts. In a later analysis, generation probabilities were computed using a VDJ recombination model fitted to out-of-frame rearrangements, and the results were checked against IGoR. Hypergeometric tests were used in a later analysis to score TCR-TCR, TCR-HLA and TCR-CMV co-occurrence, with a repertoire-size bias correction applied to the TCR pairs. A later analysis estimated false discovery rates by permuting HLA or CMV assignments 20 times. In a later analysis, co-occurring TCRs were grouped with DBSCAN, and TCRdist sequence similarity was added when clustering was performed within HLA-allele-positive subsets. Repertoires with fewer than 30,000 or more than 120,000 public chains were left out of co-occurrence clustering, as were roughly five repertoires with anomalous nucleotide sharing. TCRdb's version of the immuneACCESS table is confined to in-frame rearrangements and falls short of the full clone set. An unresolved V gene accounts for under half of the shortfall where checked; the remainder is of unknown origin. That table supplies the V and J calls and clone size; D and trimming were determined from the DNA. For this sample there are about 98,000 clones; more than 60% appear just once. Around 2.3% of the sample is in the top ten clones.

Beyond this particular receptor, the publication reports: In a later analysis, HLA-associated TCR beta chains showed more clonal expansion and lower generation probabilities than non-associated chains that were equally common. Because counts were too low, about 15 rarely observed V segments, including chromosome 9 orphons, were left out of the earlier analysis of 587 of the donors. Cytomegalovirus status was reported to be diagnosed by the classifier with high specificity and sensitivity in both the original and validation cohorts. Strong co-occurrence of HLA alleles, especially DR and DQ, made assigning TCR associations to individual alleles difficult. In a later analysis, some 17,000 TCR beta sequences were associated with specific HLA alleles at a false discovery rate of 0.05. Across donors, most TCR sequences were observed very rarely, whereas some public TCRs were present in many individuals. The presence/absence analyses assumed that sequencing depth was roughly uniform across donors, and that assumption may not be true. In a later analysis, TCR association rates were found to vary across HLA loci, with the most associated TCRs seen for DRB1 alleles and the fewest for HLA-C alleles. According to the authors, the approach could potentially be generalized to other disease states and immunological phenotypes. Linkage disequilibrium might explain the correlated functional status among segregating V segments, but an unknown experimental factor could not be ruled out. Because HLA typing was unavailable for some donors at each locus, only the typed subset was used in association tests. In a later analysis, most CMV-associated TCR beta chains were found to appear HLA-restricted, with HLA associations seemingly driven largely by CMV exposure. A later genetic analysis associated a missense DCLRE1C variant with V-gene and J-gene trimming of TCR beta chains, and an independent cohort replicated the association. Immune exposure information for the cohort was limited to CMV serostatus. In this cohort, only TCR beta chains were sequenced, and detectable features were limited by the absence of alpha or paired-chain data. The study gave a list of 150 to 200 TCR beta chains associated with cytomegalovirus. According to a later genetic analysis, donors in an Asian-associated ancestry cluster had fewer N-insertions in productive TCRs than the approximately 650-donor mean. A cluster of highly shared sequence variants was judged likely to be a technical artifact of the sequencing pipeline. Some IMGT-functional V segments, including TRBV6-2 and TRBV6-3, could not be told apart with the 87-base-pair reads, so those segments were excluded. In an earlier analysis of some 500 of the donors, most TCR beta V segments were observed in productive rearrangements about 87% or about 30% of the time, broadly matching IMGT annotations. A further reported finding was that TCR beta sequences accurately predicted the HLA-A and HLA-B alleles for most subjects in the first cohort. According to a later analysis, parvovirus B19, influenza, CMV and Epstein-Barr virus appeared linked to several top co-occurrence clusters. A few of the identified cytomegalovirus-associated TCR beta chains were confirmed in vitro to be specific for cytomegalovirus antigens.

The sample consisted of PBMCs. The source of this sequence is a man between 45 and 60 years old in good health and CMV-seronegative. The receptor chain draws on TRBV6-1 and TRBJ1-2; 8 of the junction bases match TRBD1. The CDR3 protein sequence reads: CASSPTGALRYTF. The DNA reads TGTGCCAGCAGCCCGACAGGGGCGCTACGCTACACCTTC.